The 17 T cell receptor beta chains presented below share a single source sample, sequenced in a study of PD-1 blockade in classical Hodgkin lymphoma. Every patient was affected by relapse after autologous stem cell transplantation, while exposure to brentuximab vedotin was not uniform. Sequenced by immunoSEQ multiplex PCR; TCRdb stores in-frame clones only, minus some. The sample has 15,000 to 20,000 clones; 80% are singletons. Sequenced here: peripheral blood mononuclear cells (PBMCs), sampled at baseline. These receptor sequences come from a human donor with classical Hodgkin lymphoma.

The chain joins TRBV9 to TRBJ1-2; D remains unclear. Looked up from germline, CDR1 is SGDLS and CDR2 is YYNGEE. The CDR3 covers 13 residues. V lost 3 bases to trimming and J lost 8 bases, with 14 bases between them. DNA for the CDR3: TGTGCCAGCAGCGCTACAGTCTCCTTAGGCTACACCTTC. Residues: CASSATVSLGYTF.

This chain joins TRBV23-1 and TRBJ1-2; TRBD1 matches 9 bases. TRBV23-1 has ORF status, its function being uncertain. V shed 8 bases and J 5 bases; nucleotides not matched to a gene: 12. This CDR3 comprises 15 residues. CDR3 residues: CASGTLGTGLYGYTF. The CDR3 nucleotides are TGCGCCAGCGGCACCCTGGGGACAGGGCTGTATGGCTACACCTTC.

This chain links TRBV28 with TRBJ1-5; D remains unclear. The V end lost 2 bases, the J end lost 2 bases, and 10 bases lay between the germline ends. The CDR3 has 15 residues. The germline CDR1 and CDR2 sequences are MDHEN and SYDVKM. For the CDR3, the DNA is TGTGCCAGCAGTTTAACCGTCTTAGGCAATCAGCCCCAGCATTTT. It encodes CASSLTVLGNQPQHF.

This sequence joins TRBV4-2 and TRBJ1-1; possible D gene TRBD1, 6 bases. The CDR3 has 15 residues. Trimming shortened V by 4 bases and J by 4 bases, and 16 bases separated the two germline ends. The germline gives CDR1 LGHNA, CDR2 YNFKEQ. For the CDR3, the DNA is TGTGCCAGCAGCCCAGGACCCAGGGGATCCACTGAAGCTTTCTTT. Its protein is CASSPGPRGSTEAFF.

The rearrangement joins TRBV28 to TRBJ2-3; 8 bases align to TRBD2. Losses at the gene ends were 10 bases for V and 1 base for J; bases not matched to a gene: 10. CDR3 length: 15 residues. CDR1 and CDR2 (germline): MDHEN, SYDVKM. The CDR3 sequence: CATNRGGEGTDTQYF. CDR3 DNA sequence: TGTGCCACAAACCGGGGGGGAGAGGGCACAGATACGCAGTATTTT. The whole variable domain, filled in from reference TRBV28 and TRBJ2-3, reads DVKVTQSSRYLVKRTGEKVFLECVQDMDHENMFWYRQDPGLGLRLIYFSYDVKMKEKGDIPEGYSVSREKKERFSLILESASTNQTSMYLCATNRGGEGTDTQYFGPGTRLTVL.

CDR3 nucleotides: TGTGCCAGCAGCTTAGAGAGAAATTCACCCCTCCACTTT. It translates to CASSLERNSPLHF. The chain joins TRBV11-3 to TRBJ1-6; D is unclear. Germline V gene sequence: CDR1 SGHNT, CDR2 YENEEA. The CDR3 loop spans 13 amino acids. The V and J ends lost 0 bases and 7 bases respectively, with 4 bases between them.

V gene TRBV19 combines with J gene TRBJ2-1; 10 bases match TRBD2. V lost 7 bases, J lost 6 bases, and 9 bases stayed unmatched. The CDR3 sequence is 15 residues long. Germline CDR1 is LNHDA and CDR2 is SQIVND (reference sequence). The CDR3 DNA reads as TGTGCCAGTAACCGCCTAGCGGGGGCCAGCAATGAGCAGTTCTTC. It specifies CASNRLAGASNEQFF.

The CDR3 loop is CASSLEGPGAPLHF. The CDR3 DNA sequence: TGCGCCAGCAGCTTGGAAGGCCCCGGGGCACCCCTCCACTTT. V is TRBV5-1 and J is TRBJ1-6; D is unclear. The CDR3 is made up of 14 amino acids. Trimming removed 0 bases at V and 11 bases at J, with 12 bases between. Germline-derived CDR1 and CDR2 are SGHRS and YFSETQ.

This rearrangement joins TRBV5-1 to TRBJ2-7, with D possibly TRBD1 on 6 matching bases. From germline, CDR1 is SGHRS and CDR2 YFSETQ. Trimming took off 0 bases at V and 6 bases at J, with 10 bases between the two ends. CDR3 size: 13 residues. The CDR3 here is CASSLGQEIEQYF. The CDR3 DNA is TGCGCCAGCAGCTTGGGACAGGAAATCGAGCAGTACTTC.

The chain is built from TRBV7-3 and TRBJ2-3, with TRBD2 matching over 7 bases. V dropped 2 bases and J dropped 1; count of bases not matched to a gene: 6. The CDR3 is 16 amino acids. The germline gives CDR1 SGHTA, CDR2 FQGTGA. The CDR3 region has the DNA TGTGCCAGCAGCTTATTTTCTAGCGGCGGCACAGATACGCAGTATTTT. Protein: CASSLFSSGGTDTQYF.

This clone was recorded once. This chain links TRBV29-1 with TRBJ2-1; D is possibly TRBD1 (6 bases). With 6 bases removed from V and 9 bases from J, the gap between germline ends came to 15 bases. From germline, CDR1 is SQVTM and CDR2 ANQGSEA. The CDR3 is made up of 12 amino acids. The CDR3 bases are TGCAGCGTCCTTACAGGGTACCGTGAGCAGTTCTTC. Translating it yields CSVLTGYREQFF.

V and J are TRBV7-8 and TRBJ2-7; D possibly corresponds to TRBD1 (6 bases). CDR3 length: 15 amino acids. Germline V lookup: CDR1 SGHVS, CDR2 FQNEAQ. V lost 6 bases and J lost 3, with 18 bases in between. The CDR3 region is CASRKTLGALYEQYF. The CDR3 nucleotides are TGTGCCAGCAGAAAAACCTTGGGGGCTCTCTACGAGCAGTACTTC.

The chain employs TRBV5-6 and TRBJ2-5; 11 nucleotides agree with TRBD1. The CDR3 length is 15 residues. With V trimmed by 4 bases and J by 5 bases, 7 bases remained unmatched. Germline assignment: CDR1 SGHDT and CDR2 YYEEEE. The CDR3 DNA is TGTGCCAGCAGCCCGCCGGACAGGGGGCTGGAGACCCAGTACTTC. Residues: CASSPPDRGLETQYF.

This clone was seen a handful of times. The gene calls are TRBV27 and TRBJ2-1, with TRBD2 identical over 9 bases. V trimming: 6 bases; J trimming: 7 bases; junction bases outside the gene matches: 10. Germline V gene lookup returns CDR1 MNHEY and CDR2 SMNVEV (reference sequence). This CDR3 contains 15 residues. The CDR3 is CASRPSGGMKNEQFF. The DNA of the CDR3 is TGTGCCAGCAGACCGAGCGGGGGGATGAAAAATGAGCAGTTCTTC.

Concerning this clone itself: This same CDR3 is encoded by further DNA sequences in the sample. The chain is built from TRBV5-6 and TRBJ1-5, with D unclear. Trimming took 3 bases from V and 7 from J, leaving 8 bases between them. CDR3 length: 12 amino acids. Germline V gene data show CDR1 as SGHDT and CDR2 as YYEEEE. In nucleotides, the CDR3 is TGTGCCAGCAGCTCAGGCTTGCAGCCCCAGCATTTT. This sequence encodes CASSSGLQPQHF.

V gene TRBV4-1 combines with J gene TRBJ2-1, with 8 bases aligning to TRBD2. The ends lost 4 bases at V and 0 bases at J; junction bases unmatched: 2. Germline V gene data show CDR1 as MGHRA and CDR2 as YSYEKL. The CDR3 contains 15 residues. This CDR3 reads CASSRTSTSYNEQFF. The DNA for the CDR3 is TGCGCCAGCAGCCGGACTAGCACCTCCTACAATGAGCAGTTCTTC.

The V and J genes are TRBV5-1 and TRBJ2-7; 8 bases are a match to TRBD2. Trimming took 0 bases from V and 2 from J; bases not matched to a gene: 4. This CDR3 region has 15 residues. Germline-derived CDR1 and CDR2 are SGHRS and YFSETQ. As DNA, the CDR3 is TGCGCCAGCAGCTTGGTTGCAGCGGGAGCCTACGAGCAGTACTTC. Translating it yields CASSLVAAGAYEQYF.